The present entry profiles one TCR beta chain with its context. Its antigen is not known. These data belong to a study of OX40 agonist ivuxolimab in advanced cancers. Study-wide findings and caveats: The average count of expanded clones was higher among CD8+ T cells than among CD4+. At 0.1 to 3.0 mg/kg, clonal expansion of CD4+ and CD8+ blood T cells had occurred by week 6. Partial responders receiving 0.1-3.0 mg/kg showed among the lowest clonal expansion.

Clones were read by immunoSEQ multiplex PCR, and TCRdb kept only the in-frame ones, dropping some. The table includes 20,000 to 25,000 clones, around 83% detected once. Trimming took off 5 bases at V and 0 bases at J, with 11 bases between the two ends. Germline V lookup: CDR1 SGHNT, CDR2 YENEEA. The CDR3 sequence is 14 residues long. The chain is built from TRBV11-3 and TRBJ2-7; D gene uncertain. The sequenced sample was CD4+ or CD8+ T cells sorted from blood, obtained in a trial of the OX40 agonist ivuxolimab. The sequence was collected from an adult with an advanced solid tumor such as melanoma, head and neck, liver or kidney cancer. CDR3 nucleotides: TGTGCCAGCAGCCCTGGGCACAGCTCCTACGAGCAGTACTTC. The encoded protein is CASSPGHSSYEQYF. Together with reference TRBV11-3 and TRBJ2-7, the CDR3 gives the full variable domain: EAGVVQSPRYKIIEKKQPVAFWCNPISGHNTLYWYLQNLGQGPELLIRYENEEAVDDSQLPKDRFSAERLKGVDSTLKIQPAELGDSAVYLCASSPGHSSYEQYFGPGTRLTVT.